The T cell receptor beta chain described here comes from a study of blood T cell repertoires in COVID-19. Study in general: T cells, B-cell-depleted T cells, or PBMCs supplied cDNA or gDNA.

The V segment lost 5 bases and the J segment 0 bases; nucleotides outside the gene matches: 15. The CDR3 runs 21 residues. Germline-derived CDR1 and CDR2 are LNHDA and SQIVND (reference sequence). The study assigned cohorts using participant-reported clinical history. A few counts support this clone. In the source study's methods: Amplification of reference gene primers provided the estimated nucleated cell counts. Here immunoSEQ multiplex PCR was the method, and the copy in TCRdb shows in-frame clones only, minus some. That table gives V, J and clone size, and the DNA gave D and trimming. Among 350,000 to 500,000 clones, over 75% were seen once, and the ten largest hold approximately 1.5%.

This sequence originates from a woman between 18 and 29 years old who had been exposed to COVID-19. The chain is built from TRBV19 and TRBJ2-3, with TRBD2 matching over 15 bases. Sequenced input: PBMCs or T cells enriched from blood (not recorded which). CDR3 coding DNA: TGTGCCAGTAGTGCCGGGGCCAGGGGACTAGCGGGGGGCGCTAGCACAGATACGCAGTATTTT. Its translation: CASSAGARGLAGGASTDTQYF.